The rows below give T cell receptor beta chains drawn from one sample of a study of blood T cell repertoires in COVID-19. Data came from immunoSEQ multiplex PCR; TCRdb stores just in-frame clones and leaves some out. This table holds 88,000 or so clones, over 75% found once. Sequencing input: peripheral blood. The receptors were gathered from a man in his 60s with acute or convalescent COVID-19. Each CDR3 is given with its conserved first and last residue. The D gene is left open where the match is weak. Clone size is not always given. Where it is, it says once, few, many or a class for expanded clones.

J gene: TRBJ2-5
clone size: .
D gene: .
V gene: TRBV5-1
CDR3 protein: CASTLDSPDQETQYF
CDR3 DNA: TGCGCCAGCACCCTGGACAGTCCCGACCAAGAGACCCAGTACTTC

J gene: TRBJ2-4
clone size: .
D gene: .
V gene: TRBV18
CDR3 protein: CASSPSRGDIQYF
CDR3 DNA: TGTGCCAGCTCACCTTCCAGGGGAGACATTCAGTACTTC

J gene: TRBJ2-2
clone size: .
D gene: TRBD2
V gene: TRBV7-6
CDR3 protein: CASSVRDYNTGELFF
CDR3 DNA: TGTGCCAGCAGCGTCCGGGACTACAACACCGGGGAGCTGTTTTTT

J gene: TRBJ2-2
clone size: .
D gene: .
V gene: TRBV19
CDR3 protein: CASSALTSFGELFF
CDR3 DNA: TGTGCCAGTAGTGCCCTGACTAGTTTCGGGGAGCTGTTTTTT

J gene: TRBJ2-2
clone size: .
D gene: .
V gene: TRBV6-5
CDR3 protein: CASSTQGNGELFF
CDR3 DNA: TGTGCCAGCAGTACCCAGGGTAACGGGGAGCTGTTTTTT

J gene: TRBJ2-3
clone size: .
D gene: .
V gene: TRBV4-1
CDR3 protein: CASSQDPGGTTDTQYF
CDR3 DNA: TGCGCCAGCAGCCAAGACCCGGGGGGCACCACAGATACGCAGTATTTT

J gene: TRBJ2-7
clone size: once
D gene: TRBD2
V gene: TRBV3-1/TRBV3-2
CDR3 protein: CASSQVPGLGGYEQYF
CDR3 DNA: TGTGCCAGCAGCCAAGTTCCAGGACTAGGAGGCTACGAGCAGTACTTC

J gene: TRBJ2-4
clone size: .
D gene: TRBD1
V gene: TRBV30
CDR3 protein: CAWTGGNIQYF
CDR3 DNA: TGTGCCTGGACAGGGGGTAACATTCAGTACTTC

J gene: TRBJ2-1
clone size: .
D gene: TRBD2
V gene: TRBV18
CDR3 protein: CASSSTTSGTLNEQFF
CDR3 DNA: TGTGCCAGCTCATCAACGACTAGCGGGACCCTTAATGAGCAGTTCTTC

J gene: TRBJ2-2
clone size: .
D gene: TRBD1
V gene: TRBV29-1
CDR3 protein: CSGTGVGTGELFF
CDR3 DNA: TGCAGCGGTACAGGGGTTGGTACCGGGGAGCTGTTTTTT

J gene: TRBJ1-6
clone size: .
D gene: .
V gene: TRBV9
CDR3 protein: CASTRETSYNSPLHF
CDR3 DNA: TGTGCCAGCACAAGGGAGACCTCCTATAATTCACCCCTCCACTTT

J gene: TRBJ2-3
clone size: .
D gene: TRBD2
V gene: TRBV30
CDR3 protein: CAWRQRGFGADTQYF
CDR3 DNA: TGTGCCTGGAGACAGCGGGGCTTCGGGGCAGATACGCAGTATTTT

J gene: TRBJ2-7
clone size: .
D gene: TRBD2
V gene: TRBV5-5
CDR3 protein: CASSLDTGRDEQYF
CDR3 DNA: TGTGCCAGCAGCTTGGATACGGGGAGGGACGAGCAGTACTTC

J gene: TRBJ2-7
clone size: .
D gene: .
V gene: TRBV20-1
CDR3 protein: CSADVGDEQYF
CDR3 DNA: TGCAGTGCAGACGTAGGGGACGAGCAGTACTTC

J gene: TRBJ2-7
clone size: .
D gene: TRBD2
V gene: TRBV5-1
CDR3 protein: CASSLGLAGASYEQYF
CDR3 DNA: TGCGCCAGCAGCTTGGGACTAGCGGGGGCGTCCTACGAGCAGTACTTC

J gene: TRBJ2-5
clone size: .
D gene: TRBD2
V gene: TRBV24-1
CDR3 protein: CATSDSPASGGETQYF
CDR3 DNA: TGTGCCACCAGTGATTCCCCGGCTAGCGGGGGGGAGACCCAGTACTTC

J gene: TRBJ2-1
clone size: .
D gene: .
V gene: TRBV10-3
CDR3 protein: CAISESTVAFGDEQFF
CDR3 DNA: TGTGCCATCAGTGAGTCGACGGTCGCGTTCGGGGATGAGCAGTTCTTC

J gene: TRBJ1-6
clone size: few
D gene: TRBD1
V gene: TRBV5-4
CDR3 protein: CASSSDRVNMKDNSPLHF
CDR3 DNA: TGTGCCAGCAGCTCCGACAGGGTGAACATGAAGGATAATTCACCCCTCCACTTT

J gene: TRBJ2-7
clone size: .
D gene: .
V gene: TRBV11-2
CDR3 protein: CASSQSGYGQYF
CDR3 DNA: TGTGCCAGCAGCCAGTCAGGGTACGGGCAGTACTTC

J gene: TRBJ2-4
clone size: .
D gene: .
V gene: TRBV7-8
CDR3 protein: CASSLNGFGGDIQYF
CDR3 DNA: TGTGCCAGCAGCCTAAACGGTTTCGGGGGTGACATTCAGTACTTC

J gene: TRBJ2-5
clone size: once
D gene: TRBD2
V gene: TRBV6-1
CDR3 protein: CASSDRRGGLQETQYF
CDR3 DNA: TGTGCCAGCAGTGATAGACGGGGGGGCCTCCAAGAGACCCAGTACTTC

J gene: TRBJ2-3
clone size: once
D gene: TRBD2
V gene: TRBV13
CDR3 protein: CASSHGLAYADTQYF
CDR3 DNA: TGTGCCAGCAGCCACGGACTAGCGTATGCAGATACGCAGTATTTT

J gene: TRBJ1-4
clone size: .
D gene: TRBD1
V gene: TRBV10-2
CDR3 protein: CASSEDRRFGKLFF
CDR3 DNA: TGCGCCAGCAGCGAGGACAGGCGATTTGGAAAACTGTTTTTT

J gene: TRBJ2-4
clone size: .
D gene: TRBD2
V gene: TRBV30
CDR3 protein: CAWSVPGGAAIQYF
CDR3 DNA: TGTGCCTGGAGTGTACCGGGGGGGGCGGCCATTCAGTACTTC

J gene: TRBJ2-7
clone size: .
D gene: TRBD1
V gene: TRBV5-6
CDR3 protein: CASSWGLGDRTYEQYF
CDR3 DNA: TGTGCCAGCAGCTGGGGGCTTGGGGACAGGACCTACGAGCAGTACTTC

J gene: TRBJ2-3
clone size: .
D gene: .
V gene: TRBV18
CDR3 protein: CASSPGRGGGTDTQYF
CDR3 DNA: TGTGCCAGCTCACCGGGAAGGGGCGGCGGCACAGATACGCAGTATTTT

J gene: TRBJ2-3
clone size: .
D gene: .
V gene: TRBV11-3
CDR3 protein: CASSLRSSTDTQYF
CDR3 DNA: TGTGCCAGCAGCTTAAGGAGTTCGACAGATACGCAGTATTTT

J gene: TRBJ1-5
clone size: .
D gene: .
V gene: TRBV28
CDR3 protein: CASMVQGHQPQHF
CDR3 DNA: TGTGCCAGCATGGTACAGGGTCATCAGCCCCAGCATTTT

J gene: TRBJ2-4
clone size: .
D gene: TRBD2
V gene: TRBV5-1
CDR3 protein: CASSQDPGLAGSRYF
CDR3 DNA: TGCGCCAGCAGTCAAGACCCGGGACTAGCGGGGTCCCGGTACTTC

J gene: TRBJ2-3
clone size: .
D gene: .
V gene: TRBV29-1
CDR3 protein: CSVDIHTDTQYF
CDR3 DNA: TGCAGCGTTGACATCCACACAGATACGCAGTATTTT

J gene: TRBJ2-3
clone size: .
D gene: .
V gene: TRBV24-1
CDR3 protein: CATSAPSGDDTQYF
CDR3 DNA: TGTGCCACCAGTGCCCCGTCAGGGGATGATACGCAGTATTTT

J gene: TRBJ1-5
clone size: .
D gene: TRBD1
V gene: TRBV19
CDR3 protein: CASSRRLLGTGDSNQPQHF
CDR3 DNA: TGTGCCAGTAGTCGACGCCTACTAGGGACAGGGGATAGCAATCAGCCCCAGCATTTT

J gene: TRBJ2-3
clone size: .
D gene: TRBD2
V gene: TRBV30
CDR3 protein: CAWATGLAGAPLTQYF
CDR3 DNA: TGTGCCTGGGCGACTGGGCTAGCGGGAGCGCCGTTGACGCAGTATTTT

J gene: TRBJ1-4
clone size: .
D gene: TRBD1
V gene: TRBV6-5
CDR3 protein: CASSPTGSEKLFF
CDR3 DNA: TGTGCCAGCTCTCCGACAGGGTCGGAAAAACTGTTTTTT

J gene: TRBJ1-3
clone size: .
D gene: .
V gene: TRBV6-6
CDR3 protein: CASTETVVSGNTIYF
CDR3 DNA: TGTGCCAGCACTGAGACAGTCGTCTCTGGAAACACCATATATTTT

J gene: TRBJ2-1
clone size: once
D gene: TRBD2
V gene: TRBV30
CDR3 protein: CACGRPSGGVTYNEQFF
CDR3 DNA: TGTGCCTGCGGCAGGCCGAGCGGGGGGGTTACCTACAATGAGCAGTTCTTC

J gene: TRBJ2-3
clone size: .
D gene: TRBD2
V gene: TRBV2
CDR3 protein: CASSVSGGPTDTQYF
CDR3 DNA: TGTGCCAGCAGTGTTAGCGGGGGCCCCACAGATACGCAGTATTTT